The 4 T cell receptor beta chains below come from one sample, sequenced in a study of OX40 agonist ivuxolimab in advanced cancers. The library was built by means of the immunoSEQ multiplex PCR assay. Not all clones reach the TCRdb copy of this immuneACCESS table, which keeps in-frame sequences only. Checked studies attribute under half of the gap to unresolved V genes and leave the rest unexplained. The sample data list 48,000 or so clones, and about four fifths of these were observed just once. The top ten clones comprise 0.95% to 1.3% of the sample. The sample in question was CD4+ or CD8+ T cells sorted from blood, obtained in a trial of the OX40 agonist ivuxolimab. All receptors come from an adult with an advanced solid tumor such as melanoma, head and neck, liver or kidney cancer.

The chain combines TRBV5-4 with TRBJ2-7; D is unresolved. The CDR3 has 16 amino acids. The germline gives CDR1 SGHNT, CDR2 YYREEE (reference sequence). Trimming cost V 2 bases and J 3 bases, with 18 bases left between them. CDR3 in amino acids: CASSFRRSTGNYEQYF. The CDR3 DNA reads TGTGCCAGCAGCTTCCGAAGGTCGACCGGTAACTACGAGCAGTACTTC.

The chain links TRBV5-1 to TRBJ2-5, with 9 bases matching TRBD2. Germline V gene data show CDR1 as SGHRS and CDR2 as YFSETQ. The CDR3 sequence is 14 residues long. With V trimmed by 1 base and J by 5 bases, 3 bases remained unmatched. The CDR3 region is CASSLFTSGETQYF. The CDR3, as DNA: TGCGCCAGCAGCTTGTTCACTAGCGGGGAGACCCAGTACTTC. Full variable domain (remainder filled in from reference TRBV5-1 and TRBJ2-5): KAGVTQTPRYLIKTRGQQVTLSCSPISGHRSVSWYQQTPGQGLQFLFEYFSETQRNKGNFPGRFSGRQFSNSRSEMNVSTLELGDSALYLCASSLFTSGETQYFGPGTRLLVL.

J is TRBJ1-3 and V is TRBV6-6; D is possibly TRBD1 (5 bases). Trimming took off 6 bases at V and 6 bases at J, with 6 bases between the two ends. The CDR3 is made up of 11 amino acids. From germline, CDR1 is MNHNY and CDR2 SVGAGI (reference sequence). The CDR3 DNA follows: TGTGCCAGCAGGGGGGAAAACACCATATATTTT. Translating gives CASRGENTIYF.

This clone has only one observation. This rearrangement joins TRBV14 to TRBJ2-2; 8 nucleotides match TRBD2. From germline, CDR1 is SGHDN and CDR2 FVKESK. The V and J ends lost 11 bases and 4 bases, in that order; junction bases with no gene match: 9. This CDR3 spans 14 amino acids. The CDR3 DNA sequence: TGTGCCTCAACGGGACTAGTCGGCACCGGGGAGCTGTTTTTT. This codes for CASTGLVGTGELFF.